This TCR beta chain was recovered during a study of T-cell memory formation after mild COVID-19. Whole-study findings and limits: The appearance of some responding clones in pre-infection memory suggested that cross-reactive memory joined.

V shed 2 bases and J shed 4 bases, with 10 bases lying between them. There are 14 residues in the CDR3. Looked up from germline, CDR1 is MRHNA and CDR2 is SNTAGT. Via MiXCR, TCRdb re-called the 5' RACE reads, giving one row per CDR3 protein. The sample yields around 420,000 distinct CDR3 sequences, less than 25% seen once. Comment on this clonotype: The antigen is unknown.

The chain is built from TRBV6-4 and TRBJ2-3; tentatively, D is TRBD1 or TRBD2 (5 bases each). The TCR sequence derives from an adult woman who had mild COVID-19 (a few samples of this study predate the infection). Cell type and time point are not known. Sample: PBMCs or a T cell subset sorted from them (not recorded which). The CDR3 region is CASSDRGEADTQYF. CDR3 coding DNA: TGTGCCAGCAGTGACAGGGGAGAAGCAGATACGCAGTATTTT.